This passage covers 32 T cell receptor beta chains from one sample sequenced in a study of cytomegalovirus exposure and HLA in healthy donors. Use of 60 Vbeta and 13 Jbeta primers characterized the PCR. This table comes from immunoSEQ multiplex PCR, and its TCRdb copy is limited to in-frame clones, with some not included. The sample carries about 120,000 clones, roughly 69% recorded once. The sample comprised PBMCs. All receptors derive from a human donor in good health.

This chain joins TRBV4-2 and TRBJ1-5; 7 bases align to TRBD1. The CDR3 totals 15 residues. V shed 1 base and J 6 bases; nucleotides not matched to a gene: 6. Germline V gives CDR1 LGHNA, CDR2 YNFKEQ. The DNA for the CDR3 is TGTGCCAGCAGCCAAGGCCGGACAGGTCGTCAGCCCCAGCATTTT. It is translated as CASSQGRTGRQPQHF.

The chain's CDR3 is CATSSGQGPPSNQPQHF. CDR3 DNA: TGTGCCACCAGCAGCGGACAGGGTCCCCCGAGCAATCAGCCCCAGCATTTT. The chain couples TRBV15 to TRBJ1-5; 8 nucleotides match TRBD1. Germline V gives CDR1 LNHNV, CDR2 YYDKDF (reference sequence). The CDR3 has 17 amino acids. V shed 3 bases and J 1 base; nucleotides not matched to a gene: 8.

This clone showed up just a few times. This chain connects TRBV10-3 to TRBJ2-7; 10 nucleotides match TRBD1. V gave up 3 bases and J gave up 2 bases; unmatched junction bases: 7. The germline V gene has CDR1 ENHRY and CDR2 SYGVKD. The CDR3 length is 16 residues. CDR3: CAISDPGTGDAYEQYF. The CDR3 DNA reads as TGTGCCATCAGTGACCCCGGGACAGGGGATGCCTACGAGCAGTACTTC.

This clone was counted only a few times. The CDR3 sequence is CASSFAGTSGTDTQYF. CDR3 DNA sequence: TGTGCCAGCAGCTTTGCCGGGACTAGCGGCACAGATACGCAGTATTTT. The rearrangement joins TRBV7-2 to TRBJ2-3; the match to TRBD2 covers 10 bases. Germline-derived CDR1 and CDR2 are SGHTA and FQGNSA. V gave up 3 bases and J gave up 1 base; unmatched junction bases: 4. The CDR3 loop spans 16 amino acids.

This clone was observed a handful of times. The chain uses TRBV5-4 and TRBJ1-2; TRBD1 is a possible D gene (6 bases). V lost 7 bases, J lost 4 bases, and 17 bases lay in between. The CDR3 contains 14 residues. Germline assignment: CDR1 SGHNT and CDR2 YYREEE (reference sequence). This CDR3 is CASGSPDSFYGYTF. The CDR3 DNA is TGTGCCAGCGGATCTCCGGACAGCTTCTATGGCTACACCTTC.

The V and J genes are TRBV2 and TRBJ1-6; D is ambiguous. Looked up from germline, CDR1 is SNHLY and CDR2 is FYNNEI. Trimming removed 5 bases from V and 10 bases from J, with 12 bases in between. CDR3 length equals 13 residues. The CDR3 here is CASSRQATSPLHF. The CDR3 DNA is TGTGCCAGCAGTAGGCAGGCTACATCACCCCTCCACTTT.

This chain joins TRBV19 and TRBJ2-2; 8 positions agree with TRBD1. The V and J ends lost 7 bases and 0 bases, in that order; junction bases with no gene match: 7. Looked up from germline, CDR1 is LNHDA and CDR2 is SQIVND (reference sequence). This CDR3 is built from 16 residues. The CDR3 DNA follows: TGTGCCAGTAATTTACAGGGGGACCCGAACACCGGGGAGCTGTTTTTT. Translated, it gives CASNLQGDPNTGELFF. Based on the CDR3 plus reference TRBV19 and TRBJ2-2, the full variable domain is DGGITQSPKYLFRKEGQNVTLSCEQNLNHDAMYWYRQDPGQGLRLIYYSQIVNDFQKGDIAEGYSVSREKKESFPLTVTSAQKNPTAFYLCASNLQGDPNTGELFFGEGSRLTVL.

The chain links TRBV28 to TRBJ2-7; 7 bases are a match to TRBD1. V was clipped by 2 bases and J by 4 bases; unmatched bases: 2. CDR3 length equals 13 residues. Germline CDR1 is MDHEN and CDR2 is SYDVKM. This chain's CDR3 is CASSLGTAYEQYF. CDR3 DNA: TGTGCCAGCAGTTTAGGGACAGCATACGAGCAGTACTTC. Full variable domain (remainder filled in from reference TRBV28 and TRBJ2-7): DVKVTQSSRYLVKRTGEKVFLECVQDMDHENMFWYRQDPGLGLRLIYFSYDVKMKEKGDIPEGYSVSREKKERFSLILESASTNQTSMYLCASSLGTAYEQYFGPGTRLTVT.

Relative to its sample, this clone is medium-sized. The chain carries TRBV25-1 and TRBJ1-6; no definite D call. The V gene lost 1 base and the J gene lost 1 base, with 8 bases spanning the gap. The CDR3 is 16 amino acids. Germline V gene sequence: CDR1 MGHDK, CDR2 SYGVNS. CDR3 coding DNA: TGTGCCAGCAGTGAATCCGGCAGGTCCTATAATTCACCCCTCCACTTT. It encodes CASSESGRSYNSPLHF.

The chain employs TRBV18 and TRBJ1-3; 7 nucleotides agree with TRBD1. Germline CDR1 and CDR2: KGHSH and LQKENI. The ends lost 2 bases at V and 0 bases at J; junction bases unmatched: 10. The CDR3 length is 18 residues. The CDR3 protein is CASSPAPATGRSGNTIYF. The CDR3 DNA reads TGTGCCAGCTCACCAGCCCCGGCGACAGGGCGCTCTGGAAACACCATATATTTT.

The chain employs TRBV9 and TRBJ1-1, with 8 positions matching TRBD1. The V gene end was trimmed by 4 bases and the J gene end by 1 base; junction bases not matched to a gene: 6. Germline CDR1 SGDLS, CDR2 YYNGEE. The CDR3 is 15 residues long. In nucleotides, the CDR3 is TGTGCCAGCAGCCAGGGGGCCTCGCCGAACACTGAAGCTTTCTTT. Protein product: CASSQGASPNTEAFF.

The V gene is TRBV6-4, the J gene TRBJ2-3, with D perhaps TRBD1 (6 bases). The germline V gene encodes CDR1 MRHNA and CDR2 SNTAGT. This CDR3 has 14 residues. V gave up 4 bases and J gave up 1 base, with 9 bases separating them. The CDR3 loop reads CASSAGGGTDTQYF. DNA of the CDR3: TGTGCCAGCAGTGCTGGGGGCGGCACAGATACGCAGTATTTT.

V and J are TRBV4-3 and TRBJ2-1, with D maybe TRBD2 (5 bases). The CDR3 runs to 15 residues. Germline V gene sequence: CDR1 LGHNA, CDR2 YSLEER. V was cut by 0 bases and J by 9 bases, with 15 bases left in between. This CDR3 reads CASSQEGSAAGEQFF. The CDR3 region has the DNA TGCGCCAGCAGCCAAGAAGGTTCCGCGGCGGGTGAGCAGTTCTTC.

The V gene is TRBV7-9, the J gene TRBJ2-2, with 7 positions matching TRBD2. J lost 1 base, V lost 1 base, and 0 bases had no gene match. CDR1 and CDR2 (germline): SEHNR, FQNEAQ (reference sequence). This CDR3 has 15 amino acids. The CDR3 bases are TGTGCCAGCAGCTTAGAGCGGGGGAACACCGGGGAGCTGTTTTTT. Its protein product is CASSLERGNTGELFF.

The gene calls are TRBV5-6 and TRBJ2-5; weak D call: TRBD2 (6 bases). Germline V CDR1 and CDR2: SGHDT, YYEEEE. V gave up 2 bases and J gave up 4 bases, with 15 bases separating them. CDR3 length: 15 residues. CDR3 nucleotides: TGTGCCAGCAGCTTAGGTTTGGGTAGCGGAGAGACCCAGTACTTC. Encoded protein: CASSLGLGSGETQYF.

The genes are TRBV2 and TRBJ2-1; D is unresolved. This CDR3 spans 14 amino acids. With 3 bases removed from V and 9 bases from J, the gap between germline ends came to 15 bases. Germline-derived CDR1 and CDR2 are SNHLY and FYNNEI. This chain's CDR3 is CASSENAVTTEQFF. In DNA form, the CDR3 reads TGTGCCAGCAGTGAGAATGCAGTTACCACTGAGCAGTTCTTC.

CDR3 loop: CASSWKTGGNGYTF. The CDR3 nucleotides are TGTGCCAGCAGTTGGAAAACAGGGGGAAATGGCTACACCTTC. The V gene is TRBV27, the J gene TRBJ1-2; 8 nucleotides align to TRBD1. The V gene's germline CDR1 is MNHEY and CDR2 SMNVEV (reference sequence). V lost 4 bases to trimming and J lost 6 bases; unmatched junction nucleotides: 7. CDR3 length: 14 amino acids.

V usage is TRBV5-4 and J usage is TRBJ2-7; TRBD1 agrees at 7 bases. The CDR3 loop spans 14 amino acids. CDR1 and CDR2 (germline): SGHNT, YYREEE (reference sequence). V dropped 6 bases and J dropped 0; count of bases not matched to a gene: 6. The CDR3 DNA is TGTGCCAGCACCCGGGACAGCAGCTCCTACGAGCAGTACTTC. It is translated as CASTRDSSSYEQYF.

The DNA for the CDR3 is TGTGCCAGCAGCTTGACAGGGGCCAATTCACCCCTCCACTTT. Its translation: CASSLTGANSPLHF. The rearrangement uses TRBV6-6 and TRBJ1-6; TRBD1 matches 8 bases. The germline V gene has CDR1 MNHNY and CDR2 SVGAGI (reference sequence). There are 14 residues in the CDR3. The junction had 5 bases not matched to a gene; V was cut back by 6 bases and J by 7 bases.

The chain recombines TRBV19 with TRBJ1-4; no definite D call. This CDR3 contains 18 residues. The germline V gene encodes CDR1 LNHDA and CDR2 SQIVND (reference sequence). V lost 3 bases, J lost 0 bases, and 17 bases lay in between. As DNA, the CDR3 is TGTGCCAGTAGTATGCGCGCCGGGAGGAGGTCAACTAATGAAAAACTGTTTTTT. This codes for CASSMRAGRRSTNEKLFF. The variable domain in full, with the rest retrieved from reference TRBV19 and TRBJ1-4, is DGGITQSPKYLFRKEGQNVTLSCEQNLNHDAMYWYRQDPGQGLRLIYYSQIVNDFQKGDIAEGYSVSREKKESFPLTVTSAQKNPTAFYLCASSMRAGRRSTNEKLFFGSGTQLSVL.

This chain uses TRBV28 with TRBJ2-7; no reliable D call. The CDR3 is 12 residues long. CDR1 is MDHEN, CDR2 SYDVKM, per germline. V was shortened by 2 bases and J by 3 bases, with 5 bases between the two germline ends. The CDR3 nucleotides are TGTGCCAGCAGTTTACTAGGCTACGAGCAGTACTTC. This codes for CASSLLGYEQYF. The full variable domain, rest sourced from reference TRBV28 and TRBJ2-7, is DVKVTQSSRYLVKRTGEKVFLECVQDMDHENMFWYRQDPGLGLRLIYFSYDVKMKEKGDIPEGYSVSREKKERFSLILESASTNQTSMYLCASSLLGYEQYFGPGTRLTVT.

This clone was picked up one time. The rearrangement uses TRBV9 and TRBJ2-2; 10 bases line up with TRBD2. V dropped 0 bases and J dropped 6; count of bases not matched to a gene: 2. Germline lookup yields CDR1 SGDLS and CDR2 YYNGEE. This CDR3 contains 15 residues. The CDR3 nucleotides are TGTGCCAGCAGCGTAGCTAGCGGGGGTCCCGGGGAGCTGTTTTTT. This sequence encodes CASSVASGGPGELFF.

The chain is built from TRBV27 and TRBJ1-3, with TRBD1 identical over 9 bases. The CDR3 length is 17 residues. Germline V gene data show CDR1 as MNHEY and CDR2 as SMNVEV (reference sequence). V gave up 5 bases and J gave up 4 bases; unmatched junction bases: 12. The CDR3 region has the DNA TGTGCCAGCAGTCCATCCTCCGGGACAGGGTTAGGAAACACCATATATTTT. Translation: CASSPSSGTGLGNTIYF.

The chain links TRBV4-2 to TRBJ2-1, with 10 bases fitting TRBD1. V was clipped by 1 base and J by 8 bases; unmatched bases: 2. The CDR3 is 14 amino acids. CDR1 and CDR2 from the germline V gene are LGHNA and YNFKEQ. The CDR3 here is CASSQGDRGDEQFF. CDR3 DNA sequence: TGTGCCAGCAGCCAAGGGGACAGGGGCGATGAGCAGTTCTTC.

The chain combines TRBV5-4 with TRBJ2-5, with a tentative D call TRBD1 (6 bases). The CDR3 is 14 residues long. Germline V lookup: CDR1 SGHNT, CDR2 YYREEE (reference sequence). The V and J ends lost 4 bases and 2 bases respectively, with 12 bases between them. CDR3 loop: CASSPGQIQETQYF. The CDR3 DNA reads as TGTGCCAGCAGCCCCGGACAGATTCAAGAGACCCAGTACTTC.

This clone was seen more than once but under ten times. The V gene is TRBV29-1, the J gene TRBJ2-7, with unresolved D. V was clipped by 6 bases and J by 4 bases, with 10 bases between them. The CDR3 totals 11 residues. Germline V gene sequence: CDR1 SQVTM, CDR2 ANQGSEA. The CDR3 is CSVTDWYEQYF. The CDR3 DNA sequence: TGCAGCGTAACCGACTGGTACGAGCAGTACTTC.

The chain uses TRBV18 and TRBJ1-5; D is ambiguous. This CDR3 is built from 13 residues. Between the trimmed V and J ends, which lost 3 bases and 6 bases, there was a span of 9 bases. Germline CDR1 KGHSH, CDR2 LQKENI. CDR3 protein: CASSPGLSQPQHF. The CDR3 DNA is TGTGCCAGCTCACCGGGCTTGTCTCAGCCCCAGCATTTT.

This clone was detected only once. The chain employs TRBV27 and TRBJ2-7, with TRBD1 identical over 11 bases. With V trimmed by 8 bases and J by 4 bases, 28 bases remained unmatched. The CDR3 totals 21 residues. CDR1 MNHEY and CDR2 SMNVEV come from the germline V gene (reference sequence). The CDR3 reads CASLARTGGLHGEPKVYEQYF. As DNA, the CDR3 is TGTGCCAGCCTTGCTCGGACAGGGGGCCTTCATGGGGAGCCAAAGGTTTACGAGCAGTACTTC.

This clone was seen many times. The chain links TRBV7-9 to TRBJ2-2, with TRBD1 matching over 9 bases. The CDR3 sequence is 16 residues long. V was pared by 5 bases and J by 6 bases, with 10 bases of the junction left unmatched. CDR1 and CDR2 (germline): SEHNR, FQNEAQ (reference sequence). The CDR3 nucleotides read TGTGCCAGCAGCCCAGATCCCGGGACAGGGTCCGGGGAGCTGTTTTTT. Encoded protein: CASSPDPGTGSGELFF.

This sequence joins TRBV4-1 and TRBJ2-1; 9 nucleotides align to TRBD2. Germline CDR1 is MGHRA and CDR2 is YSYEKL. The CDR3 has 17 amino acids. J lost 6 bases, V lost 0 bases, and 9 bases had no gene match. The CDR3 nucleotides read TGCGCCAGCAGCCAAGATAGGCGGGAGGGTCTGGTCAATGAGCAGTTCTTC. Its translation is CASSQDRREGLVNEQFF.

This chain uses TRBV2 with TRBJ1-5; D not resolved. CDR1 is SNHLY, CDR2 FYNNEI, per germline. The V end was cut by 2 bases, the J end by 4 bases, with 15 bases between. The CDR3 has 16 residues. CDR3 residues: CASSESRFQANQPQHF. The CDR3, as DNA: TGTGCCAGCAGTGAAAGCCGATTTCAAGCAAATCAGCCCCAGCATTTT.

As DNA, the CDR3 is TGTGCCAGCAGTTCTTTTCCGGGGACAGAAACCTACAATGAGCAGTTCTTC. Amino acids: CASSSFPGTETYNEQFF. The chain links TRBV28 to TRBJ2-1; 7 bases match TRBD1. Per the germline V gene, CDR1 is MDHEN and CDR2 is SYDVKM. CDR3 length equals 17 residues. J was trimmed by 2 bases and V by 4 bases; bases with no gene match: 11.